The 6 T cell receptor beta chains listed next were all sequenced from one sample in a study of immune cell composition in non-small cell lung cancer. The assay was immunoSEQ multiplex PCR, and TCRdb's table has in-frame clones only and misses some. The sample yields about 5,000 clones, just under 80% seen once. The source material was lung tumor tissue. All receptors derive from a human donor with non-small cell lung cancer.

The genes are TRBV6-6 and TRBJ1-1, with TRBD1 identical over 8 bases. V was pared by 6 bases and J by 11 bases, with 8 bases of the junction left unmatched. In germline, CDR1 is MNHNY, CDR2 SVGAGI (reference sequence). There are 12 residues in the CDR3. The CDR3 region has the DNA TGTGCCAGCAGCCCTTCGGACAGGGCGGCTTTCTTT. This gives the protein CASSPSDRAAFF.

The V call is TRBV14, the J call TRBJ1-2; 7 nucleotides agree with TRBD1. The length of the CDR3 is 16 residues. CDR1 and CDR2 from the germline V gene are SGHDN and FVKESK. V lost 0 bases to trimming and J lost 8 bases; unmatched junction nucleotides: 12. The CDR3 loop reads CASSQEVGQTTRGYTF. The CDR3 DNA is TGTGCCAGCAGCCAAGAGGTGGGACAGACTACTAGGGGCTACACCTTC.

The V gene is TRBV2, the J gene TRBJ1-1; a possible D gene is TRBD1 (5 bases). CDR1 is SNHLY and CDR2 is FYNNEI in the germline V gene. Deletions cut 7 bases from V and 0 bases from J, with 9 bases between. This CDR3 region has 13 residues. The CDR3 reads CASKQGLNTEAFF. CDR3 nucleotides: TGTGCCAGCAAGCAGGGCTTGAACACTGAAGCTTTCTTT.

The rearrangement links TRBV10-3 to TRBJ1-1, with D perhaps TRBD1 (6 bases). Looked up from germline, CDR1 is ENHRY and CDR2 is SYGVKD. Deletions cut 4 bases from V and 9 bases from J, with 12 bases between. This CDR3 region has 12 residues. CDR3: CAISVDSAQAFF. The CDR3 DNA reads TGTGCCATCAGTGTGGACAGCGCCCAAGCTTTCTTT.

The chain links TRBV5-5 to TRBJ2-3; TRBD2 matches 9 bases. This CDR3 has 15 amino acids. CDR1 is SGHKS, CDR2 YYEKEE, per germline (reference sequence). V dropped 3 bases and J dropped 0; count of bases not matched to a gene: 2. CDR3: CASSWRGGSTDTQYF. The CDR3 region has the DNA TGTGCCAGCAGCTGGCGGGGGGGAAGCACAGATACGCAGTATTTT.

The gene calls are TRBV30 and TRBJ1-5, with a weak D call TRBD1 (5 bases). Germline V lookup: CDR1 GTSNPN, CDR2 SVGIG (reference sequence). V was trimmed by 3 bases and J by 6 bases, leaving 21 bases between them. The CDR3 covers 16 residues. The DNA for the CDR3 is TGTGCCTGGAGCCGCCCCGGTGGGGGGGAGAGTCAGCCCCAGCATTTT. This codes for CAWSRPGGGESQPQHF.